This T cell receptor (beta chain) was recovered during a study of T cells after yellow fever vaccination. As regards this clonotype: Its specificity is unknown.

V was cut by 6 bases and J by 0 bases, with 6 bases left in between. The CDR3 consists of 12 residues. Germline CDR1 is DFQATT and CDR2 is SNEGSKA (reference sequence). Findings of the study overall: Subsequent booster samples again held most clones from primary vaccination (roughly 95% CD4, roughly 90% CD8).

TCRdb redid the calling of the 5' RACE reads with MiXCR, one entry per CDR3 protein. The sample lists about 340,000 distinct CDR3 sequences, approximately 4% occurring once. This chain links TRBV20-1 with TRBJ1-5; D gene uncertain. Sample: PBMCs, taken 5 days after the yellow fever booster vaccination. The source is a man aged 18 to 29 who received the YFV17D yellow fever vaccine. CDR3: CSAVYSNQPQHF. CDR3 bases: TGCAGTGCCGTGTATAGCAATCAGCCCCAGCATTTT.